The sequence of this T cell receptor (beta chain) was determined in a study of siplizumab effects on memory and regulatory T cells (dated by TCRdb to about 2019). In the study overall: The study examined how the anti-CD2 antibody siplizumab affects alloreactive T-cell subsets in allogeneic mixed lymphocyte reactions built from human PBMCs. The research as a whole found: Among mappable alloreactive CD4+ clones, an average Treg-derived fraction of approximately 73% was observed with siplizumab, compared with more than 25% in control reactions. Greater diversity appeared to be present in unstimulated naive T cells than in memory T cells, and a substantial contribution to the alloresponse seemed to be made by naive cells. Siplizumab significantly reduced the cumulative frequency of alloreactive sequences traceable to unstimulated CD4+ memory T cells. Because sequences at frequencies below about 10^-5 were poorly captured, only a minor fraction of alloreactive clones could be mapped back to unstimulated subsets. For roughly 80-96% of proliferating CD4+ or CD8+ clones, no naive or memory phenotype could be assigned. Whether proliferating Tregs from siplizumab cultures were suppressive was not functionally confirmed.

Additional sequencing covered unstimulated subsets from three donor pairs, namely CD8+ effector memory, CD4+ naive, CD8+ TEMRA, CD4+ memory and CD8+ naive. Sorted unstimulated T cells and proliferating T cells recovered from mixed lymphocyte reactions underwent TCRbeta CDR3 sequencing. Fresh whole blood from approximately ten HLA-typed healthy donors was used to isolate PBMCs. CDR1 is given as SGHAT and CDR2 as FQNNGV, both from the germline V gene. The V end loses 5 bases and the J end loses 3 bases, and a stretch of 20 bases separates them. CDR3 length: 16 amino acids, cysteine to phenylalanine. The DNA shown is the 48-base CDR3, in frame from base 1. The library was produced with the immunoSEQ multiplex PCR assay. Some 100,000 TCR templates per sample were assayed by the deep sequencing platform. Genomic DNA extracted from sorted T cells was the material used for TCRbeta CDR3 sequencing. Under the source paper's analysis protocol: The R programming language was used for clonal analysis of TCRbeta CDR3 data. Comparing unstimulated samples against CFSE-low samples taken after the reaction was how alloreactive CD4+ and CD8+ clones were defined. Alloreactive CD4+ clones were assigned to regulatory or non-regulatory origin by matching sequences to sorted unstimulated Treg and non-Treg repertoires. In TCRdb, the immuneACCESS table is reduced to in-frame sequences with V and J assigned. These tables do not hold every clone; where another copy was compared, an unresolved V gene accounts for under half, and the others remain unexplained. V, J and clone size are taken as reported in that table, and D and trimming were inferred from the DNA itself. The sample includes roughly 60,000 clones, with 90% to 98% observed a single time. The ten largest clonotypes hold about 0.1% of the sample.

As regards this clone: This clone's antigen is unknown. One base away there is no much larger clone; base qualities are not given.

This chain joins TRBV11-2 to TRBJ2-7; the D region is possibly TRBD1 or TRBD2, each matching across 5 bases. Sequencing was done on a sample of naive CD8+ T cells sorted from blood. What this sample's cell subset or site label stands for: unstimulated naive T cells. This clonotype originated in a human donor in good health. The CDR3 protein: CASSPPLGGSGYEQYF. DNA sequence: TGTGCCAGCAGCCCTCCCCTTGGGGGATCTGGCTACGAGCAGTACTTC.